The 25 T cell receptor beta chains given below trace back to one sample, sequenced in a study of shared clonotypes between healthy human individuals. Repertoires were generated with immunoSEQ multiplex PCR, while TCRdb's copy carries only in-frame clones and drops some. The sample records some 690,000 clones, roughly 91% being singletons. The sequenced sample was memory CD8+ T cells from PBMCs. Specified subset: CD45RO+ cells pooled with CCR7-negative TemRA cells. The source is a man between 18 and 29 years old in good health. Some clones in this sample may be carry-over from other donors' samples.

This chain uses TRBV28 with TRBJ2-3; 14 nucleotides agree with TRBD2. Germline V gene lookup returns CDR1 MDHEN and CDR2 SYDVKM. The V and J ends lost 5 bases and 1 base, in that order; junction bases with no gene match: 5. The CDR3 is made up of 17 amino acids. The CDR3 DNA reads as TGTGCCAGCAGTAGAATGACTAGCGGGAGGGGCACAGATACGCAGTATTTT. Residues: CASSRMTSGRGTDTQYF.

The rearrangement uses TRBV11-1 and TRBJ2-7; D possibly corresponds to TRBD1 (7 bases). There are 16 residues in the CDR3. Deletions cut 4 bases from V and 5 bases from J, with 21 bases between. Looked up from germline, CDR1 is SGHAT and CDR2 is FQDESV (reference sequence). CDR3 DNA sequence: TGTGCCAGCAGCTCAAAACCGGACAGGCGGGACGACGAGCAGTACTTC. As protein: CASSSKPDRRDDEQYF.

This chain connects TRBV27 to TRBJ2-1, with 8 positions matching TRBD2. Trimming removed 3 bases from V and 8 bases from J; junction bases left unmatched: 0. The germline V gene has CDR1 MNHEY and CDR2 SMNVEV (reference sequence). The CDR3 spans 12 residues. As DNA, the CDR3 is TGTGCCAGCAGTTTCGGGGGGGATGAGCAGTTCTTC. It codes for CASSFGGDEQFF.

The chain links TRBV7-9 to TRBJ1-1; the match to TRBD1 covers 7 bases. The junction had 10 bases not matched to a gene; V was cut back by 5 bases and J by 1 base. The CDR3 has 16 residues. Germline CDR1 reads SEHNR; CDR2 reads FQNEAQ (reference sequence). DNA of the CDR3: TGTGCCAGCAGCCCTACTCCCGGGACAGCGAACACTGAAGCTTTCTTT. Its translation is CASSPTPGTANTEAFF.

The chain combines TRBV10-1 with TRBJ1-5; the D is unclear. This CDR3 contains 17 residues. V lost 8 bases, J lost 4 bases, and 24 bases lay in between. Germline assignment: CDR1 WNHNN and CDR2 SYGVQD (reference sequence). Here the CDR3 reads CASDPGPHGVWNQPQHF. The CDR3 bases are TGCGCCAGCGACCCCGGACCGCACGGGGTCTGGAATCAGCCCCAGCATTTT.

The chain recombines TRBV6-4 with TRBJ1-1, with TRBD1 matching over 9 bases. The CDR3 spans 14 residues. CDR1 is MRHNA and CDR2 is SNTAGT in the germline V gene. J was trimmed by 7 bases and V by 0 bases; bases with no gene match: 3. The CDR3: CASSDSPDRGEAFF. CDR3 sequence (DNA): TGTGCCAGCAGTGACTCCCCGGACAGGGGTGAAGCTTTCTTT.

V gene TRBV6-6 combines with J gene TRBJ2-3, with D hard to call. V gave up 4 bases and J gave up 0 bases, with 8 bases separating them. Germline V gene sequence: CDR1 MNHNY, CDR2 SVGAGI (reference sequence). There are 14 residues in the CDR3. Written as DNA, the CDR3 is TGTGCCAGCAGTTCCTCGACTAGCACAGATACGCAGTATTTT. Its protein is CASSSSTSTDTQYF.

The V and J genes are TRBV6-4 and TRBJ1-2; D remains ambiguous. From germline, CDR1 is MRHNA and CDR2 SNTAGT. V lost 0 bases and J 8 bases, leaving 4 bases between the germline ends. The CDR3 consists of 11 residues. The CDR3 DNA sequence: TGTGCCAGCAGTGACTCCCAGGGCTACACCTTC. Protein sequence: CASSDSQGYTF.

J is TRBJ2-1 and V is TRBV28; 7 bases line up with TRBD2. J gave up 7 bases and V 2 bases, and 8 bases lay outside the gene matches. This CDR3 region has 15 residues. Germline CDR1 is MDHEN and CDR2 is SYDVKM. The CDR3 nucleotides read TGTGCCAGCAGTTTAGGGGGAGGGCCACGGAATGAGCAGTTCTTC. Amino acid sequence: CASSLGGGPRNEQFF.

This clone appeared a single time. J is TRBJ1-2 and V is TRBV5-1; maybe TRBD1 (6 bases). Germline V gene lookup returns CDR1 SGHRS and CDR2 YFSETQ. The CDR3 has 16 amino acids. V was clipped by 1 base and J by 3 bases, with 16 bases between them. CDR3 in DNA: TGCGCCAGCAGCTTGTCGAGAACCGGGACATACTATGGCTACACCTTC. This encodes CASSLSRTGTYYGYTF.

CDR3 coding DNA: TGTGCCAGCAGTTACGTTCGGTTCTCGAACACCGGGGAGCTGTTTTTT. It yields the protein CASSYVRFSNTGELFF. The chain has TRBV6-6 and TRBJ2-2; D call uncertain. This CDR3 has 16 residues. The V and J ends lost 2 bases and 0 bases respectively, with 10 bases between them. The germline gives CDR1 MNHNY, CDR2 SVGAGI (reference sequence).

This chain links TRBV7-9 with TRBJ2-7; D remains ambiguous. Trimming removed 0 bases from V and 2 bases from J, with 11 bases in between. Germline CDR1 SEHNR, CDR2 FQNEAQ (reference sequence). This CDR3 has 15 residues. CDR3 protein: CASSLAAGITYEQYF. The CDR3 DNA is TGTGCCAGCAGCTTAGCGGCAGGAATTACCTACGAGCAGTACTTC.

The rearrangement uses TRBV9 and TRBJ2-7; possibly TRBD2 for D (6 bases). The CDR3 is 16 residues long. V was trimmed by 3 bases and J by 2 bases, leaving 18 bases between them. Germline V gene sequence: CDR1 SGDLS, CDR2 YYNGEE. The CDR3 DNA follows: TGTGCCAGCAGCGCCCGGGGCGGGACCATGCCCTACGAGCAGTACTTC. This sequence encodes CASSARGGTMPYEQYF.

The gene calls are TRBV7-9 and TRBJ2-2; 12 bases are a match to TRBD1. Trimming cost V 0 bases and J 5 bases; bases outside gene matches: 4. The CDR3 sequence is 17 residues long. Germline assignment: CDR1 SEHNR and CDR2 FQNEAQ (reference sequence). The CDR3 region has the DNA TGTGCCAGCAGCTTAGCGGGACAGGGGGCGACGACCGGGGAGCTGTTTTTT. This sequence encodes CASSLAGQGATTGELFF.

The V call is TRBV7-9, the J call TRBJ2-1, with a possible D match to TRBD1 (5 bases). The CDR3 consists of 15 residues. The germline CDR1 and CDR2 sequences are SEHNR and FQNEAQ (reference sequence). Between the trimmed V and J ends, which lost 6 bases and 3 bases, there was a span of 15 bases. The DNA of the CDR3 is TGTGCCAGCAGTTTTGCCCTCAGGGACTACAATGAGCAGTTCTTC. This gives the protein CASSFALRDYNEQFF.

This chain uses TRBV27 with TRBJ1-5; possible D gene TRBD1, 6 bases. CDR1 and CDR2 from the germline V gene are MNHEY and SMNVEV (reference sequence). Trimming left V 3 bases short and J 9 bases short, with 15 bases between. The CDR3 has 14 amino acids. The CDR3 nucleotides read TGTGCCAGCAGTTTGGGGGACACCGCCCGGCCCCAGCATTTT. Protein product: CASSLGDTARPQHF.

V is TRBV9 and J is TRBJ2-3, with D possibly being TRBD2 (6 bases). The CDR3 runs to 15 residues. CDR1 and CDR2 (germline): SGDLS, YYNGEE. Trimming took off 0 bases at V and 6 bases at J, with 14 bases between the two ends. CDR3 bases: TGTGCCAGCAGCGTAGGCTTCCCGGGGAGGGATACGCAGTATTTT. Protein sequence: CASSVGFPGRDTQYF.

J is TRBJ2-7 and V is TRBV2; 12 bases line up with TRBD2. CDR3 length: 14 residues. Germline trimming cut 3 bases from V and 5 bases from J; bases unmatched to any gene: 2. CDR1 is SNHLY and CDR2 is FYNNEI in the germline V gene. The CDR3 DNA follows: TGTGCCAGCAGTGAGACTAGCGGGAGCCACGAGCAGTACTTC. It encodes CASSETSGSHEQYF. The variable domain in full, completed from reference TRBV2 and TRBJ2-7, reads EPEVTQTPSHQVTQMGQEVILRCVPISNHLYFYWYRQILGQKVEFLVSFYNNEISEKSEIFDDQFSVERPDGSNFTLKIRSTKLEDSAMYFCASSETSGSHEQYFGPGTRLTVT.

The rearrangement joins TRBV4-1 to TRBJ2-5; 9 bases are shared with TRBD2. Near its end, the DNA agrees better with TRBJ2-7, so the J call may be wrong. This CDR3 is 17 amino acids long. Germline CDR1 reads MGHRA; CDR2 reads YSYEKL. In nucleotides, the CDR3 is TGCGCCAGCAGCCTCCCCCCCCTAGCGGGGATAACCTACGAGCAGTACTTC. It is translated as CASSLPPLAGITYEQYF.

The CDR3 sequence: CAWRRNYGYTF. DNA of the CDR3: TGTGCCTGGAGGAGGAACTATGGCTACACCTTC. The chain combines TRBV30 with TRBJ1-2; D call uncertain. CDR3 size: 11 residues. CDR1 and CDR2 from the germline V gene are GTSNPN and SVGIG (reference sequence). V was shortened by 3 bases and J by 2 bases, with 4 bases between the two germline ends.

The DNA for the CDR3 is TGTGCCAGTCATGGCGGCGGCAGGGGATACGAGCAGTACTTC. Encoded protein: CASHGGGRGYEQYF. The genes are TRBV2 and TRBJ2-7, with TRBD1 as a possible D gene (6 bases). The V end was cut by 9 bases, the J end by 4 bases, with 19 bases between. Germline CDR1 reads SNHLY; CDR2 reads FYNNEI. CDR3 length: 14 amino acids.

The chain carries TRBV6-1 and TRBJ2-1; D not resolved. The germline V gene has CDR1 MNHNS and CDR2 SASEGT. Trimming removed 5 bases at V and 2 bases at J, with 7 bases between. The CDR3 has 13 amino acids. The chain's CDR3 is CASSLGPYNEQFF. The CDR3 DNA reads as TGTGCCAGCAGTTTGGGCCCCTACAATGAGCAGTTCTTC.

The chain joins TRBV28 to TRBJ1-3; D unresolved. Per germline, CDR1 MDHEN and CDR2 SYDVKM. CDR3 size: 15 residues. Between the trimmed V and J ends, which lost 4 bases and 4 bases, there was a span of 14 bases. The CDR3 loop reads CASSSPGVLGNTIYF. DNA of the CDR3: TGTGCCAGCAGTTCCCCCGGGGTGCTCGGAAACACCATATATTTT.

The CDR3 DNA follows: TGCGCCAGCAGCTTGGACGTCAAGAGCTCCTACAATGAGCAGTTCTTC. Translated: CASSLDVKSSYNEQFF. This sequence joins TRBV5-1 and TRBJ2-1; D is ambiguous. This CDR3 spans 16 amino acids. V lost 0 bases and J 0 bases, leaving 10 bases between the germline ends. Looked up from germline, CDR1 is SGHRS and CDR2 is YFSETQ.

The chain combines TRBV4-1 with TRBJ2-7; the D is unclear. Trimming took off 1 base at V and 0 bases at J, with 7 bases between the two ends. There are 14 residues in the CDR3. In germline, CDR1 is MGHRA, CDR2 YSYEKL. This CDR3 is CASSQVGYSYEQYF. The DNA of the CDR3 is TGCGCCAGCAGCCAAGTAGGTTACTCCTACGAGCAGTACTTC.